This T cell receptor (beta chain) was captured by sequencing in a study of T cell clusters in autoimmune cytopenias. About the research overall: Per sample, median TRB depth was approximately 50,000 reads, yielding a median about 2,000 distinct clonotypes.

TRB amplification used approximately 250 ng of peripheral blood genomic DNA. Of note for this clonotype: Its matching antigen is unknown.

Study-level points and caveats: The cluster-lack signature was not seen for secondary cytopenia versus chronic lymphocytic leukemia. The T cell clusters came from computational analysis alone and lack functional validation. Compared with active autoimmune hepatitis patients, healthy donors showed roughly 3-fold more exclusive TRB clusters.

The germline V gene encodes CDR1 SGHRS and CDR2 YFSETQ. This CDR3 spans 13 amino acids. TRB was amplified by touch-down multiplex PCR, primer pools A and B combined. TCRdb re-called the multiplex PCR reads; one entry per CDR3 protein, DNA not given. Its listing shows 9,500 to 15,000 distinct CDR3 sequences. The V gene is TRBV5-1, the J gene TRBJ1-4; lacking DNA, the TRBD1 call made by TCRdb goes unchecked. The TCR comes from a human donor with an autoimmune cytopenia or autoimmune hepatitis (not recorded which). Sequenced: peripheral blood. CDR3 sequence reads: CASSLSPGEKLFF.